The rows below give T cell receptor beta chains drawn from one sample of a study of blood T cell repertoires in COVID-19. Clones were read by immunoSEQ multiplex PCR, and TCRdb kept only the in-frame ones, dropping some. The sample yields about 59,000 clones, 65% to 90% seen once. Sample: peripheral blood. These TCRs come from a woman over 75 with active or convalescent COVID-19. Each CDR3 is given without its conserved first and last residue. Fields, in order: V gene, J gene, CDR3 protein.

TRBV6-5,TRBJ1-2,ASEGGASANYGYT
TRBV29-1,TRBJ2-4,SVARDREANIQY
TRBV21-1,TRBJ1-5,ASSKAGQGRQPQH
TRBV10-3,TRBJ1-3,AIRAGVSSGNTIY
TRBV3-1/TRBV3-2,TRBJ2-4,ASSRGTSGGTAKNIQY
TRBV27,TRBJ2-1,ASSLPGTGYNEQF
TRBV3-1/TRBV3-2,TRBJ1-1,ASSQVQGNTEAF
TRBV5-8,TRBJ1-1,ASSFYLTGGNTEAF
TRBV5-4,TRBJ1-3,ASSLGDSSSGNTIY
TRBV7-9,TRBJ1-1,ASSLEGTGSTEAF
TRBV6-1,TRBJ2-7,ASSEMGTYEQY
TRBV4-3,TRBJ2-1,ASSQGSQGGNEQF
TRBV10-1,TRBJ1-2,ASRDRWKNYGYT
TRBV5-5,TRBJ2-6,ASSRPTGGLGANVLT
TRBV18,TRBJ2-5,ASSYTGGEETQY
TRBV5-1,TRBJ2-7,ASSLEGGGSYEQY
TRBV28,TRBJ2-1,ASSFRDRVWNEQF
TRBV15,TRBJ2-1,ATGGGTYNEQF
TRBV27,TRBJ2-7,ASRPRQGSYEQY
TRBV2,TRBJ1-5,ASSEMGGGNNQPQH
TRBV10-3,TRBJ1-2,AISPGQAFGYT
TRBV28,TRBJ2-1,ASRYPPADEQF
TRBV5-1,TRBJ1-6,ASSLAWEGSSPLH
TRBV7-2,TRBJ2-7,ASSSRPGWEQY
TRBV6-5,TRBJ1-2,ASSYSRLYGYT
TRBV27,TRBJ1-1,ASSPGQSTEAF
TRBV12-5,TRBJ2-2,ASAGRGAPTGELF
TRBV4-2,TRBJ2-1,ASSQVMGLAGDGEQF
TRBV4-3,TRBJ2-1,ASSQDRGSDINEQF
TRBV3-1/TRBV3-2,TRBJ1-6,ASSPPGQGNSPLH
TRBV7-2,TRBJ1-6,ASSGGAAAPLH
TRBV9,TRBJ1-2,ASSTGVGTNYGYT
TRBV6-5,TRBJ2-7,ASSYRDRDDEQY
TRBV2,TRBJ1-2,ASSDPVGVGGYT
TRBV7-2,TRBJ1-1,ASSLYPGNTEAF
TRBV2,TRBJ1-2,ASDGGDRPLGYT
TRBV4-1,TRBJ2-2,ASSVLGGTTGELF
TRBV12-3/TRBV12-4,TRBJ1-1,ASTKAGFTEAF
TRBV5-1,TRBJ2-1,ASYGTGPFEQF
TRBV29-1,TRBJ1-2,SVDLGKGGYT
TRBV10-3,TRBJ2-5,ATHKGGNQETQY
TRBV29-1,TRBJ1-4,SVGRMGEKLF
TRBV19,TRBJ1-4,ASTQPGATNEKLF
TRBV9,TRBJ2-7,ASSPIPGLGEQY
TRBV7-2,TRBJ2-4,ASSPRDRVGTKNIQY
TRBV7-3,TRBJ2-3,ASSLRRGATDTQY
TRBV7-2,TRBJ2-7,ASSLGTSGYYEQY
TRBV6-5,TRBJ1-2,ASRLGAQETYGYT
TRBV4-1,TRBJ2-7,ASSQDKDYPSYEQY
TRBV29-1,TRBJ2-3,SAHGTPGAY
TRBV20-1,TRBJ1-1,SASGAWDTEAF
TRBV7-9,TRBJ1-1,ASSIRRGGTEAF